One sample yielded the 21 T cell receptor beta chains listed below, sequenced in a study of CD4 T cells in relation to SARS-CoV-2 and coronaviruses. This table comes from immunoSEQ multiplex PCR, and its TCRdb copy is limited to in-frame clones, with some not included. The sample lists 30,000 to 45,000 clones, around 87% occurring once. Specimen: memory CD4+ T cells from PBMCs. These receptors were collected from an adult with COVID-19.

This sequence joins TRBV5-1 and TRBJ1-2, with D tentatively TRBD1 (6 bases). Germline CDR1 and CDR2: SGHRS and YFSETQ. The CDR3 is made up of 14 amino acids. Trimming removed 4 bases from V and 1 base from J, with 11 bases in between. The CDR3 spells CASSQDSVNYGYTF. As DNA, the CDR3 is TGCGCCAGCAGCCAGGACAGCGTTAACTATGGCTACACCTTC.

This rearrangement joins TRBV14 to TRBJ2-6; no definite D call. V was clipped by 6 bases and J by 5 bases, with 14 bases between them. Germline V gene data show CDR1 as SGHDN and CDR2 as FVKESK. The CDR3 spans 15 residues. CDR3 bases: TGTGCCAGCAGTCTTGGGCTAAATCGGGCCAACGTCCTGACTTTC. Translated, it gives CASSLGLNRANVLTF.

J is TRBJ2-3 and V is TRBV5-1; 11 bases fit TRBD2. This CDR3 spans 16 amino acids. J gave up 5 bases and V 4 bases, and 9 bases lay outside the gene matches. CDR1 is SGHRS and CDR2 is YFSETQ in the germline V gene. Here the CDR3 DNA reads TGCGCCAGCAGCAGCCTAGCGGGGGGTCTCGGAGATACGCAGTATTTT. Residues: CASSSLAGGLGDTQYF.

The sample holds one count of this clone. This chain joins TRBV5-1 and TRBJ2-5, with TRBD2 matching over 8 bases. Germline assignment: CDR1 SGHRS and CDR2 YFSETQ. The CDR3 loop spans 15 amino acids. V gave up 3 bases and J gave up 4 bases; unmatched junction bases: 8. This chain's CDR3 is CASSSRSGGSETQYF. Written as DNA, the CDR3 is TGCGCCAGCAGCTCTAGATCGGGGGGGTCAGAGACCCAGTACTTC.

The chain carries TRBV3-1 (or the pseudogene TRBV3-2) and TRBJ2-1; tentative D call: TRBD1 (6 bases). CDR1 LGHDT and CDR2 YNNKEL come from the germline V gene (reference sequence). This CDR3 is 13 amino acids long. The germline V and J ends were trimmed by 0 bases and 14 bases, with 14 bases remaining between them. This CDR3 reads CASSQEGRTAEFF. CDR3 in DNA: TGTGCCAGCAGCCAAGAGGGTAGGACAGCGGAGTTCTTC.

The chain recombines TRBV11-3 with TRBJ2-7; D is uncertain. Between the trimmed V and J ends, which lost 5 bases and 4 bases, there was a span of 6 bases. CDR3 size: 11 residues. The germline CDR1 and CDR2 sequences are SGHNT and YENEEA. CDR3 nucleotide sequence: TGTGCCAGCAGCCAGATTTACGAGCAGTACTTC. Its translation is CASSQIYEQYF.

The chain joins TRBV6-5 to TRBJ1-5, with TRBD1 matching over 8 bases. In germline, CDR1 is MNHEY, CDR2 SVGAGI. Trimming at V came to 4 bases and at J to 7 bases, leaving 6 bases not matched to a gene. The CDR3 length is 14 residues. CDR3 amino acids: CASSSDREDQPQHF. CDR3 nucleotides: TGTGCCAGCAGTTCGGACAGGGAGGACCAGCCCCAGCATTTT.

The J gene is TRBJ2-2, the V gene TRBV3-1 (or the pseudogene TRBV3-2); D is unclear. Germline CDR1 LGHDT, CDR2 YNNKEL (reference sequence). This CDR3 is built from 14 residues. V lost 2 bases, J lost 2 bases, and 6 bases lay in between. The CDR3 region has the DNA TGTGCCAGCAGCCAACACTCAAACACCGGGGAGCTGTTTTTT. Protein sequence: CASSQHSNTGELFF.

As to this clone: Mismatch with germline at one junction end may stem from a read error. CDR3 in DNA: TGTGCTAGCAGCGCCGGGACAGGGGGCTCCTACGAGCAGTACTTC. Protein sequence: CASSAGTGGSYEQYF. The chain combines TRBV7-7 with TRBJ2-7; 11 bases match TRBD1. The length of the CDR3 is 15 residues. Per germline, CDR1 SSHAT and CDR2 FNYEAQ (reference sequence).

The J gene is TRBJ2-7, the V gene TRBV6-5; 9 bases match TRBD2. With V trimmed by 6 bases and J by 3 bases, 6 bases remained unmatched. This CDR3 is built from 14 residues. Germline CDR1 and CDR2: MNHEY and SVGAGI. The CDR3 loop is CASSAKRGVYEQYF. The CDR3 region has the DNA TGTGCCAGCAGCGCAAAGCGGGGGGTCTACGAGCAGTACTTC.

The CDR3 protein is CATSDPRGTQETQYF. The CDR3 DNA is TGTGCCACCAGTGATCCACGGGGGACTCAAGAGACCCAGTACTTC. The chain employs TRBV24-1 and TRBJ2-5; a weak D match, TRBD2 (6 bases). Germline V gives CDR1 KGHDR, CDR2 SFDVKD. V was trimmed by 3 bases and J by 2 bases, leaving 12 bases between them. The CDR3 is made up of 15 amino acids.

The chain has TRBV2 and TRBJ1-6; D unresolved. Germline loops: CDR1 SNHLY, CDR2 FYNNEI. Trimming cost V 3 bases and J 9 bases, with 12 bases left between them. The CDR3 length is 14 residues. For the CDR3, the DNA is TGTGCCAGCAGTGATAGGGTGGCGCCTTCACCCCTCCACTTT. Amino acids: CASSDRVAPSPLHF.

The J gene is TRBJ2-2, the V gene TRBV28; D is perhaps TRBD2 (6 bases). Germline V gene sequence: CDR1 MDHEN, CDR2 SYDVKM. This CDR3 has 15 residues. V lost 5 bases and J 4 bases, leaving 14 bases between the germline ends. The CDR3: CASSPSTRPTGELFF. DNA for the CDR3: TGTGCCAGCAGTCCTTCGACTAGACCCACCGGGGAGCTGTTTTTT.

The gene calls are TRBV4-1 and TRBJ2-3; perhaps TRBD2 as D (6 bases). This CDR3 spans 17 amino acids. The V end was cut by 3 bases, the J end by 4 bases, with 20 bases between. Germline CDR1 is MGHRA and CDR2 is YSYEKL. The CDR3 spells CASSHTAGGFPSDTQYF. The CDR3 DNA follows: TGCGCCAGCAGCCATACCGCCGGGGGTTTCCCGTCAGATACGCAGTATTTT.

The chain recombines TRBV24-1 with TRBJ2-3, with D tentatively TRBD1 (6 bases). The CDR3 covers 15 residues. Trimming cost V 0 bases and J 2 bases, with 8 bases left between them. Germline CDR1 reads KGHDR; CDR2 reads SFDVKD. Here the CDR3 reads CATSDLTGNTDTQYF. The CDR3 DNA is TGTGCCACCAGTGATTTGACAGGGAACACAGATACGCAGTATTTT.

The CDR3 coding sequence is TGCGCCAGCGGCAGGGCATTTGGGACAGATACGCAGTATTTT. Translated, it gives CASGRAFGTDTQYF. This chain links TRBV5-1 with TRBJ2-3; possible D gene TRBD1, 5 bases. Looked up from germline, CDR1 is SGHRS and CDR2 is YFSETQ. The CDR3 is 14 amino acids. The germline V and J ends were trimmed by 7 bases and 3 bases, with 15 bases remaining between them.

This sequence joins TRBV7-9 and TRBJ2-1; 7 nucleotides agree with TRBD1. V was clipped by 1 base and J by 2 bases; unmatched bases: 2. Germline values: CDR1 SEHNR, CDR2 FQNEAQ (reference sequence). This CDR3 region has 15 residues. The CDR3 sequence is CASSLGGQTYNEQFF. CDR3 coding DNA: TGTGCCAGCAGCTTAGGGGGACAGACCTACAATGAGCAGTTCTTC.

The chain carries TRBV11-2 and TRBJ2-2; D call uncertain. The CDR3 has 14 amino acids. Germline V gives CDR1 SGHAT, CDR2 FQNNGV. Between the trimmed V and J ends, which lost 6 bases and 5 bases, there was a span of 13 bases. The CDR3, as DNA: TGTGCCAGCAGACGACCGGGCCTGACCGGGGAGCTGTTTTTT. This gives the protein CASRRPGLTGELFF.

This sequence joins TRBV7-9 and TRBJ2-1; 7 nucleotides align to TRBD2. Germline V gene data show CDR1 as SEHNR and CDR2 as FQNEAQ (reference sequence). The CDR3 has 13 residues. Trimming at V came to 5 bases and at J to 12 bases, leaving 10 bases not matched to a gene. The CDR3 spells CASSPNVGGSQFF. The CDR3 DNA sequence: TGTGCCAGCAGCCCCAATGTGGGGGGGTCGCAGTTCTTC. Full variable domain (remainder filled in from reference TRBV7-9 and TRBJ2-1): DTGVSQNPRHKITKRGQNVTFRCDPISEHNRLYWYRQTLGQGPEFLTYFQNEAQLEKSRLLSDRFSAERPKGSFSTLEIQRTEQGDSAMYLCASSPNVGGSQFFGPGTRLTVL.

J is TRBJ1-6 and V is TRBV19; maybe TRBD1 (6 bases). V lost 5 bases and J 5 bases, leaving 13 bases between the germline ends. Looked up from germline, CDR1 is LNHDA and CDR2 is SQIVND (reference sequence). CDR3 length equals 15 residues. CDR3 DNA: TGTGCCAGTAGTCCCCCCGGGACAAATAATTCACCCCTCCACTTT. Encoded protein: CASSPPGTNNSPLHF.

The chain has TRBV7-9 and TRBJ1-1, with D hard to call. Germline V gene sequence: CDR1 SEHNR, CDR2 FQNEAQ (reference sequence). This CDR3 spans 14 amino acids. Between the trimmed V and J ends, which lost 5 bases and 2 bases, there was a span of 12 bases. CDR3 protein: CASSPDFFNTEAFF. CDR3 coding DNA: TGTGCCAGCAGCCCCGATTTCTTTAACACTGAAGCTTTCTTT.